This is a list of T cell receptor beta chains from one sample in a study of CD8 T cells in ankylosing spondylitis. TCRdb redid the calling of the 5' RACE reads with MiXCR, one entry per CDR3 protein. Of tens of thousands of distinct CDR3 sequences in the sample, 4% were seen once. Sequenced input: blood, either unsorted or a sorted T cell fraction (not recorded which). These receptors were taken from a female donor with ankylosing spondylitis or in good health (not recorded which). CDR3s include the opening cysteine and the closing phenylalanine or tryptophan. The D gene is left open where the match is weak. Some rows mark clone size as missing; the rest say once, few, many or name a class of expanded clone.

V gene: TRBV9
J gene: TRBJ2-7
clone size: many
D gene: TRBD1
CDR3 length: 15
CDR3 protein: CASSVKGQAEYEQYF
CDR3 DNA: TGTGCCAGCAGCGTAAAAGGACAGGCAGAATACGAGCAGTACTTC

V gene: TRBV9
J gene: TRBJ1-2
clone size: many
D gene: .
CDR3 length: 15
CDR3 protein: CASSPLRLGAYGYTF
CDR3 DNA: TGTGCCAGCAGCCCTTTACGGCTGGGGGCCTATGGCTACACCTTC

V gene: TRBV21-1
J gene: TRBJ1-1
clone size: many
D gene: .
CDR3 length: 17
CDR3 protein: CASSKDGPSPGDTEAFF
CDR3 DNA: TGTGCCAGCAGCAAAGATGGGCCGAGTCCGGGGGACACTGAAGCTTTCTTT

V gene: TRBV9
J gene: TRBJ2-5
clone size: many
D gene: .
CDR3 length: 13
CDR3 protein: CASSAFTQETQYF
CDR3 DNA: TGTGCCAGCAGCGCCTTCACCCAAGAGACCCAGTACTTC

V gene: TRBV9
J gene: TRBJ2-7
clone size: many
D gene: TRBD2
CDR3 length: 16
CDR3 protein: CASSVEERGPPYEQYF
CDR3 DNA: TGTGCCAGCAGCGTGGAGGAGCGGGGGCCTCCCTACGAGCAGTACTTC

V gene: TRBV9
J gene: TRBJ2-7
clone size: many
D gene: TRBD2
CDR3 length: 15
CDR3 protein: CASSVGTSARYEQYF
CDR3 DNA: TGTGCCAGCAGCGTAGGAACTAGCGCCCGCTACGAGCAGTACTTC

V gene: TRBV9
J gene: TRBJ2-2
clone size: many
D gene: TRBD2
CDR3 length: 17
CDR3 protein: CASSVTSGGADTGELFF
CDR3 DNA: TGTGCCAGCAGCGTAACTAGCGGGGGGGCGGACACCGGGGAGCTGTTTTTT

V gene: TRBV9
J gene: TRBJ1-2
clone size: many
D gene: .
CDR3 length: 16
CDR3 protein: CASSVGQLGGNYGYTF
CDR3 DNA: TGTGCCAGCAGCGTAGGGCAGCTTGGGGGCAACTATGGCTACACCTTC

V gene: TRBV9
J gene: TRBJ2-2
clone size: many
D gene: .
CDR3 length: 13
CDR3 protein: CASSVDPDGELFF
CDR3 DNA: TGTGCCAGCAGCGTAGACCCAGACGGGGAGCTGTTTTTT

V gene: TRBV9
J gene: TRBJ1-1
clone size: many
D gene: .
CDR3 length: 15
CDR3 protein: CASSADIFLNTEAFF
CDR3 DNA: TGTGCCAGCAGCGCGGACATTTTTCTGAACACTGAAGCTTTCTTT

V gene: TRBV9
J gene: TRBJ2-7
clone size: .
D gene: .
CDR3 length: 15
CDR3 protein: CASSVGVGGSYEQYF
CDR3 DNA: TGTGCCAGCAGCGTAGGAGTAGGGGGCTCCTACGAGCAGTACTTC

V gene: TRBV9
J gene: TRBJ2-2
clone size: many
D gene: .
CDR3 length: 14
CDR3 protein: CASSGRGGTGELFF
CDR3 DNA: TGTGCCAGCAGCGGCAGGGGAGGAACCGGGGAGCTGTTTTTT

V gene: TRBV9
J gene: TRBJ2-7
clone size: many
D gene: TRBD1
CDR3 length: 14
CDR3 protein: CASSVQGASYEQYF
CDR3 DNA: TGTGCCAGCAGCGTACAGGGGGCAAGCTACGAGCAGTACTTC